Shown below are 28 T cell receptor beta chains from a single sample sequenced in a study of response to subunit inactivated influenza vaccine. TCRdb re-called the RT-PCR reads with MiXCR, one entry per CDR3 protein. The sample includes hundreds of thousands of distinct CDR3 sequences, less than 10% seen only once; the top ten take 13%. This sample comprised PBMCs from blood, obtained roughly 24 months after vaccination. Source of these receptors: a man aged 45-69 years who received an inactivated influenza vaccine.

This clonotype was found a few times. The chain recombines TRBV20-1 with TRBJ2-3; 10 bases fit TRBD2. Germline loops: CDR1 DFQATT, CDR2 SNEGSKA (reference sequence). The CDR3 consists of 10 residues. The J segment lost 14 bases and the V segment lost 7 bases, leaving 6 bases of the junction unmatched. The CDR3: CSVLAGAPYF. The CDR3 DNA reads as TGCAGTGTCCTAGCGGGGGCACCGTATTTT.

This chain links TRBV28 with TRBJ1-6; D is possibly TRBD1 (5 bases). The CDR3 loop spans 15 amino acids. V lost 6 bases, J lost 10 bases, and 19 bases lay in between. Germline CDR1 is MDHEN and CDR2 is SYDVKM. The CDR3 loop reads CASSSQWGGWSPLHF. The CDR3 nucleotides read TGTGCCAGCAGCTCACAGTGGGGGGGGTGGTCACCCCTCCACTTT.

The chain combines TRBV12-1 with TRBJ2-7; the D call of TRBD1 is as the table states it, not checked on the DNA. TRBV12-1 is a pseudogene segment. This CDR3 has 17 residues. The CDR3 DNA is TGTGCCAGCAGCTTTGCGCCACGAGGACAGGGGGCCCACGAGCAGTACTTC. This translates into CASSFAPRGQGAHEQYF.

This clonotype was counted ten times or more. The J gene is TRBJ2-2, the V gene TRBV11-3; 8 bases line up with TRBD1. Germline CDR1 and CDR2: SGHNT and YENEEA. The length of the CDR3 is 18 residues. Trimming at V came to 6 bases and at J to 5 bases, leaving 17 bases not matched to a gene. The CDR3 bases are TGTGCCAGCAGTTGGGGACCTACGGGTCAGGGGGCTACCGGGGAGCTGTTTTTT. This sequence encodes CASSWGPTGQGATGELFF.

This clonotype has more than one count but fewer than ten. The chain combines TRBV20-1 with TRBJ2-3; tentatively, D is TRBD2 (6 bases). Germline CDR1 DFQATT, CDR2 SNEGSKA (reference sequence). There are 18 residues in the CDR3. Deletions cut 1 base from V and 0 bases from J, with 20 bases between. CDR3 DNA sequence: TGCAGTGCTAGAGGGGTGGTAGCGGCAGGATCCAGCACAGATACGCAGTATTTT. Protein: CSARGVVAAGSSTDTQYF.

This clonotype was observed a few times. The chain links TRBV12-3 or TRBV12-4 to TRBJ1-2; weak D call: TRBD1 (6 bases). The CDR3 runs 15 residues. V gave up 6 bases and J gave up 8 bases, with 22 bases separating them. The CDR3: CASRPTGTRQGGYTF. The CDR3, as DNA: TGTGCCAGCAGACCAACCGGGACACGGCAGGGCGGCTACACCTTC.

In its sample, this clonotype was seen many times. The gene calls are TRBV10-3 and TRBJ1-4; D remains unclear. Per germline, CDR1 ENHRY and CDR2 SYGVKD. Trimming stripped 5 bases from V and 3 bases from J, with 10 bases between. The CDR3 length is 14 residues. CDR3 protein: CAISPDAANEKLFF. The CDR3 DNA is TGTGCCATCAGTCCGGATGCCGCTAATGAAAAACTGTTTTTT.

Many counts were recorded for this clonotype. This sequence joins TRBV27 and TRBJ2-1; 12 bases are a match to TRBD2. Germline V gives CDR1 MNHEY, CDR2 SMNVEV (reference sequence). The CDR3 contains 17 residues. Trimming removed 4 bases from V and 8 bases from J; junction bases left unmatched: 12. CDR3 in amino acids: CASSSRTTSGGPYEQFF. The CDR3 region has the DNA TGTGCCAGCAGTTCCCGCACCACTAGCGGGGGGCCCTATGAGCAGTTCTTC.

This clonotype was picked up a small number of times. The chain couples TRBV2 to TRBJ2-5; D might be TRBD2 (7 bases). V shed 3 bases and J shed 4 bases, with 15 bases lying between them. The CDR3 has 15 residues. The germline V gene has CDR1 SNHLY and CDR2 FYNNEI. The CDR3, as DNA: TGTGCCAGCAGTGATGCGGGGGTGGGGGCAGAGACCCAGTACTTC. Encoded protein: CASSDAGVGAETQYF.

In this sample, this clonotype turned up a few times. This chain connects TRBV7-8 to TRBJ1-4; TRBD1 might be the D (5 bases). Germline values: CDR1 SGHVS, CDR2 FQNEAQ. The V end was cut by 5 bases, the J end by 0 bases, with 10 bases between. The CDR3 runs 15 residues. This chain's CDR3 is CASSASRATNEKLFF. In DNA, the CDR3 is TGTGCCAGCAGCGCGTCCAGGGCAACTAATGAAAAACTGTTTTTT.

Concerning this clonotype: A much larger clone differs by one base, so this may be a read error. As DNA, the CDR3 is TGCTGTGCTAGGGCCATTGGGGGGGCGAGTGTGAACACTGAAGCTTTCTTT. As protein: CCARAIGGASVNTEAFF. The chain has TRBV20-1 and TRBJ1-1; perhaps TRBD1 as D (6 bases). CDR1 is DFQATT, CDR2 SNEGSKA, per germline (reference sequence). This CDR3 has 17 amino acids.

This clonotype came up many times. The chain couples TRBV4-3 to TRBJ2-2; weak D call: TRBD1 (5 bases). The CDR3 runs to 14 residues. Between the trimmed V and J ends, which lost 1 base and 4 bases, there was a span of 7 bases. Germline-derived CDR1 and CDR2 are LGHNA and YSLEER. CDR3 region: CASSQVQATGELFF. The DNA of the CDR3 is TGCGCCAGCAGCCAAGTACAGGCCACCGGGGAGCTGTTTTTT.

At least ten counts were recorded for this clonotype. The chain uses TRBV10-3 and TRBJ2-3; 7 bases are shared with TRBD2. The V gene end was trimmed by 11 bases and the J gene end by 5 bases; junction bases not matched to a gene: 13. The length of the CDR3 is 14 residues. Germline-derived CDR1 and CDR2 are ENHRY and SYGVKD. The CDR3 is CAATGTTPGDTQYF. In nucleotides, the CDR3 is TGTGCCGCGACCGGGACTACTCCCGGAGATACGCAGTATTTT.

The table lists this clonotype with a few counts. This chain uses TRBV5-6 with TRBJ1-1; the match to TRBD1 covers 10 bases. Germline V gives CDR1 SGHDT, CDR2 YYEEEE. Trimming took 0 bases from V and 11 from J; bases not matched to a gene: 4. This CDR3 contains 13 residues. This chain's CDR3 is CASSLVDRGSAFF. The CDR3 nucleotides are TGTGCCAGCAGCTTGGTGGACAGGGGGTCGGCTTTCTTT.

This clonotype was seen a few times. The chain links TRBV28 to TRBJ2-7; 7 nucleotides match TRBD2. J gave up 7 bases and V 5 bases, and 5 bases lay outside the gene matches. This CDR3 region has 12 residues. Germline values: CDR1 MDHEN, CDR2 SYDVKM. In DNA form, the CDR3 reads TGTGCCAGCAGTCTAGCGGTAAGGGAGCAGTACTTC. It codes for CASSLAVREQYF.

The gene calls are TRBV21-1 and TRBJ1-5. TRBV21-1 constitutes a pseudogene. This CDR3 has 13 amino acids. For the CDR3, the DNA is TGTGCCAGCAGCAAGGAGCCTAATCAGCCCCAGCATTTT. Translation: CASSKEPNQPQHF.

This clonotype came up a few times. This chain connects TRBV19 to TRBJ2-7; 11 bases are a match to TRBD1. The CDR3 spans 18 residues. Germline loops: CDR1 LNHDA, CDR2 SQIVND (reference sequence). V gave up 3 bases and J gave up 3 bases; unmatched junction bases: 13. As DNA, the CDR3 is TGTGCCAGTAGTATTGGACAGGGGGCTTCAGGGACGTTCTACGAGCAGTACTTC. It codes for CASSIGQGASGTFYEQYF.

This clonotype has more than one count but fewer than ten. This chain uses TRBV15 with TRBJ2-1; D is uncertain. With 1 base removed from V and 2 bases from J, the gap between germline ends came to 6 bases. There are 14 residues in the CDR3. Germline-derived CDR1 and CDR2 are LNHNV and YYDKDF (reference sequence). CDR3 in DNA: TGTGCCACCAGCAGAGTCCAGCCCTACAATGAGCAGTTCTTC. As protein: CATSRVQPYNEQFF.

The chain has TRBV29-1 and TRBJ2-3; 10 bases are shared with TRBD2. Germline assignment: CDR1 SQVTM and CDR2 ANQGSEA. Unmatched junction bases numbered 3, after V lost 3 bases and J lost 3 bases. The CDR3 covers 14 residues. CDR3 sequence: CSVDASGRTDTQYF. CDR3 DNA: TGCAGCGTTGACGCTAGCGGGAGAACAGATACGCAGTATTTT.

This chain joins TRBV7-2 and TRBJ2-7; 10 bases agree with TRBD1. Germline V CDR1 and CDR2: SGHTA, FQGNSA. The CDR3 loop spans 16 amino acids. The J segment lost 0 bases and the V segment lost 5 bases, leaving 7 bases of the junction unmatched. In DNA form, the CDR3 reads TGTGCCAGCAGCGCAGCCGGGACAGGGGCCTCCTACGAGCAGTACTTC. It yields the protein CASSAAGTGASYEQYF. Looking up the rest from reference TRBV7-2 and TRBJ2-7 gives the full variable domain: GAGVSQSPSNKVTEKGKDVELRCDPISGHTALYWYRQSLGQGLEFLIYFQGNSAPDKSGLPSDRFSAERTGGSVSTLTIQRTQQEDSAVYLCASSAAGTGASYEQYFGPGTRLTVT.

The genes are TRBV20-1 and TRBJ1-6; the D gene is possibly TRBD1 (6 bases). The V end lost 0 bases, the J end lost 13 bases, and 19 bases lay between the germline ends. The CDR3 runs 15 residues. Germline CDR1 reads DFQATT; CDR2 reads SNEGSKA (reference sequence). In DNA, the CDR3 is TGCAGTGCTAGAGATGGCGGACAGCCGCAAAATCCCCTCCACTTT. Translation: CSARDGGQPQNPLHF.

CDR3 nucleotide sequence: TGCAGTGCCTCCACAGTGCGGGAGGCCAATGAGCAGTTCTTC. Encoded protein: CSASTVREANEQFF. The chain couples TRBV20-1 to TRBJ2-1; 8 bases match TRBD2. V lost 6 bases to trimming and J lost 6 bases; unmatched junction nucleotides: 10. Germline CDR1 is DFQATT and CDR2 is SNEGSKA (reference sequence). The CDR3 spans 14 residues.

Only a few counts were recorded for this clonotype. The genes are TRBV6-2 or TRBV6-3 and TRBJ2-2, with 8 nucleotides matching TRBD2. The germline V gene has CDR1 MNHEY and CDR2 SVGEGT. J was trimmed by 2 bases and V by 2 bases; bases with no gene match: 10. The CDR3 spans 18 residues. DNA for the CDR3: TGTGCCAGCAGTTACCGTGGTAGCGGGACGCACAACACCGGGGAGCTGTTTTTT. Amino acids: CASSYRGSGTHNTGELFF.

This clonotype has a count of ten or more. This sequence joins TRBV3-1 and TRBJ2-5; unclear D gene. Germline-derived CDR1 and CDR2 are LGHDT and YNNKEL (reference sequence). Trimming took 1 base from V and 1 from J, leaving 4 bases between them. The CDR3 has 13 amino acids. CDR3 protein: CASSQGIQETQYF. The CDR3 DNA sequence: TGTGCCAGCAGCCAAGGGATCCAAGAGACCCAGTACTTC.

This clonotype was counted ten times or more. CDR3 in amino acids: CATSRGRDEQYF. CDR3 bases: TGTGCCACCAGCAGAGGCAGGGACGAGCAGTACTTC. This chain joins TRBV15 and TRBJ2-7, with a tentative D call TRBD1 (5 bases). Per the germline V gene, CDR1 is LNHNV and CDR2 is YYDKDF (reference sequence). With 1 base removed from V and 5 bases from J, the gap between germline ends came to 6 bases. CDR3 size: 12 residues.

The V gene is TRBV11-2, the J gene TRBJ1-6; D is undetermined. Per the germline V gene, CDR1 is SGHAT and CDR2 is FQNNGV. V gave up 7 bases and J gave up 14 bases, with 30 bases separating them. CDR3 size: 17 residues. Written as DNA, the CDR3 is TGTGCCAGCAACTCCTTGGGGAGGGCCTCAGGAACACGGGCCCTCCACTTT. This translates into CASNSLGRASGTRALHF. The whole variable domain, filled in from reference TRBV11-2 and TRBJ1-6, reads EAGVAQSPRYKIIEKRQSVAFWCNPISGHATLYWYQQILGQGPKLLIQFQNNGVVDDSQLPKDRFSAERLKGVDSTLKIQPAKLEDSAVYLCASNSLGRASGTRALHFGNGTRLTVT.

This clonotype was recorded many times. The J gene is TRBJ2-4, the V gene TRBV3-1; D is perhaps TRBD2 (6 bases). V was shortened by 2 bases and J by 7 bases, with 15 bases between the two germline ends. The germline V gene encodes CDR1 LGHDT and CDR2 YNNKEL (reference sequence). The CDR3 has 15 residues. In DNA form, the CDR3 reads TGTGCCAGCAGCCAAAGAGGTGGCAGCGGGAACATTCAGTACTTC. Residues: CASSQRGGSGNIQYF.

The chain has TRBV4-2 and TRBJ2-7; 7 positions match TRBD2. Trimming at V came to 4 bases and at J to 2 bases, leaving 11 bases not matched to a gene. The germline CDR1 and CDR2 sequences are LGHNA and YNFKEQ. The length of the CDR3 is 16 residues. CDR3 DNA: TGTGCCAGCAGCCTAGCTGGAGAGGGAGGGACCTACGAGCAGTACTTC. As protein: CASSLAGEGGTYEQYF.